One sample yielded the 4 T cell receptor beta chains listed below, sequenced in a study of T-cell memory formation after mild COVID-19. A single record per CDR3 protein comes from TCRdb applying MiXCR to the 5' RACE reads. The sample lists some 330,000 distinct CDR3 sequences, around 21% occurring once. Sequencing was performed on PBMCs or a T cell subset sorted from them (not recorded which). The receptors originated from an adult woman who had mild COVID-19 (a few samples of this study predate the infection). Cell type and time point are not known.

V gene TRBV6-5 combines with J gene TRBJ2-7; 9 bases map to TRBD1. The CDR3 loop spans 15 amino acids. Per germline, CDR1 MNHEY and CDR2 SVGAGI. V lost 0 bases to trimming and J lost 5 bases; unmatched junction nucleotides: 5. CDR3 nucleotides: TGTGCCAGCAGTTACTCGGGGACAGGGAGGGACGAGCAGTACTTC. Translation gives CASSYSGTGRDEQYF.

This chain connects TRBV4-3 to TRBJ1-2, with 7 bases lining up with TRBD1. This CDR3 spans 14 amino acids. V shed 4 bases and J 5 bases; nucleotides not matched to a gene: 7. Germline V gene sequence: CDR1 LGHNA, CDR2 YSLEER. CDR3 loop: CASSPARGLYGYTF. The CDR3 coding sequence is TGCGCCAGCAGCCCTGCCAGGGGGTTGTATGGCTACACCTTC.

This clonotype showed up many times. The chain joins TRBV30 to TRBJ2-1; 7 nucleotides agree with TRBD2. The CDR3 consists of 14 residues. Trimming cost V 4 bases and J 5 bases; bases outside gene matches: 8. Germline V lookup: CDR1 GTSNPN, CDR2 SVGIG (reference sequence). The CDR3 is CAWIMASGDNEQFF. The CDR3 DNA sequence: TGTGCCTGGATTATGGCTAGCGGTGACAATGAGCAGTTCTTC.

This clonotype was counted only a few times. The rearrangement joins TRBV5-1 to TRBJ2-6, with TRBD2 matching 7 bases. The CDR3 consists of 17 residues. The V segment lost 7 bases and the J segment 0 bases; nucleotides outside the gene matches: 10. The germline gives CDR1 SGHRS, CDR2 YFSETQ. The CDR3 nucleotides read TGCGCCAGCGGAACGGGGGGTGGGAGCTCTGGGGCCAACGTCCTGACTTTC. Translating it yields CASGTGGGSSGANVLTF.